The 18 T cell receptor beta chains given below trace back to one sample, sequenced in a study of shared T cell receptors in the human thymus. Here immunoSEQ multiplex PCR was the method, and the copy in TCRdb shows in-frame clones only, minus some. Here the sample spans over 450,000 clones, 75% to 85% being singletons. This sample also appeared in a second study, on human thymus T cells.

Input material: thymocytes. These receptors were taken from a boy in the first two years of life with a congenital heart defect.

V usage is TRBV5-1 and J usage is TRBJ2-1; D uncertain. Germline values: CDR1 SGHRS, CDR2 YFSETQ. CDR3 size: 15 residues. The V end was cut by 4 bases, the J end by 4 bases, with 15 bases between. This CDR3 is CASSPGLGSYNEQFF. DNA for the CDR3: TGCGCCAGCAGCCCGGGTCTTGGAAGTTACAATGAGCAGTTCTTC.

This clone has a handful of counts. The chain recombines TRBV12-5 with TRBJ2-6; 7 positions match TRBD1. V lost 3 bases and J lost 2; bases outside the gene matches: 7. The CDR3 totals 17 residues. CDR1 is LGHNT, CDR2 FRNRAP, per germline. The CDR3 spells CASGFKAGGPGANVLTF. CDR3 sequence (DNA): TGTGCTAGTGGTTTTAAGGCAGGGGGACCTGGGGCCAACGTCCTGACTTTC.

The table lists this clone with a count of one. The chain carries TRBV18 and TRBJ2-1; D is possibly TRBD2 (6 bases). The CDR3 has 12 residues. Trimming shortened V by 4 bases and J by 6 bases, and 7 bases separated the two germline ends. Germline CDR1 is KGHSH and CDR2 is LQKENI. CDR3: CASSLGLNEQFF. The CDR3 DNA is TGTGCCAGCTCACTGGGACTCAATGAGCAGTTCTTC.

The rearrangement links TRBV7-9 to TRBJ1-5; tentative D call: TRBD1 (5 bases). The length of the CDR3 is 14 residues. V lost 6 bases and J lost 0, with 9 bases in between. Germline assignment: CDR1 SEHNR and CDR2 FQNEAQ (reference sequence). CDR3 region: CASRVGDSNQPQHF. The CDR3 DNA is TGTGCCAGCAGGGTAGGGGATAGCAATCAGCCCCAGCATTTT.

The DNA for the CDR3 is TGCAGCGTTGAAGGGTGGGCAGGGGTTAACATTCAGTACTTC. Translated, it gives CSVEGWAGVNIQYF. V usage is TRBV29-1 and J usage is TRBJ2-4, with D tentatively TRBD1 (6 bases). Germline lookup yields CDR1 SQVTM and CDR2 ANQGSEA. The germline V and J ends were trimmed by 1 base and 7 bases, with 14 bases remaining between them. The CDR3 is 14 residues long.

This clone has more than one count but fewer than ten. CDR3 sequence: CASSRIERAGGDTQYF. In nucleotides, the CDR3 is TGTGCCAGCAGCCGAATCGAGCGGGCGGGGGGGGATACGCAGTATTTT. The chain joins TRBV7-6 to TRBJ2-3, with TRBD2 matching over 9 bases. The J segment lost 6 bases and the V segment lost 5 bases, leaving 12 bases of the junction unmatched. The germline CDR1 and CDR2 sequences are SGHVS and FNYEAQ. CDR3 length: 16 residues.

The J gene is TRBJ1-2, the V gene TRBV4-2; tentative D call: TRBD1 (5 bases). The CDR3 has 13 residues. Germline CDR1 LGHNA, CDR2 YNFKEQ. The V and J ends lost 0 bases and 7 bases respectively, with 9 bases between them. DNA for the CDR3: TGTGCCAGCAGCCAAGATCTCGGGGGTGGCTACACCTTC. Translation gives CASSQDLGGGYTF.

About this clone: The junction departs from germline at one end; a sequencing error may be responsible. The chain links TRBV7-7 to TRBJ2-5; 10 bases are shared with TRBD1. This CDR3 is 22 amino acids long. Germline assignment: CDR1 SSHAT and CDR2 FNYEAQ (reference sequence). Here the CDR3 reads CASSLASTTGGRNGSCGETQYF. The CDR3 DNA reads as TGTGCTAGCAGCTTAGCCTCCACGACAGGGGGCAGGAATGGGAGCTGTGGAGAGACCCAGTACTTC.

In this sample, this clone turned up once. The J gene is TRBJ2-7, the V gene TRBV7-9, with TRBD1 matching over 11 bases. Per germline, CDR1 SEHNR and CDR2 FQNEAQ (reference sequence). The CDR3 length is 16 residues. Trimming removed 7 bases from V and 3 bases from J; junction bases left unmatched: 11. The chain's CDR3 is CASTTVGTGGFYEQYF. CDR3 nucleotides: TGTGCCAGCACCACTGTAGGGACAGGGGGGTTCTACGAGCAGTACTTC.

This sequence joins TRBV27 and TRBJ2-7, with 7 bases identical to TRBD2. Losses at the gene ends were 6 bases for V and 3 bases for J; bases not matched to a gene: 5. The CDR3 has 13 amino acids. Germline CDR1 is MNHEY and CDR2 is SMNVEV (reference sequence). The CDR3 protein is CASRPPGGYEQYF. The CDR3 region has the DNA TGTGCCAGCAGGCCCCCGGGAGGCTACGAGCAGTACTTC.

The chain carries TRBV29-1 and TRBJ1-1, with 10 positions matching TRBD1. Germline V gene sequence: CDR1 SQVTM, CDR2 ANQGSEA. The CDR3 is 15 residues long. Losses at the gene ends were 4 bases for V and 2 bases for J; bases not matched to a gene: 7. As DNA, the CDR3 is TGCAGCGTTGGAAGGGACAGGGGATATAACACTGAAGCTTTCTTT. This gives the protein CSVGRDRGYNTEAFF.

The chain combines TRBV18 with TRBJ2-7, with D possibly TRBD2 on 5 matching bases. The CDR3 has 15 amino acids. Trimming pared 2 bases from V and 3 bases from J, leaving 14 bases between. Germline CDR1 is KGHSH and CDR2 is LQKENI. CDR3 sequence reads: CASSPEGPPSYEQYF. The CDR3 bases are TGTGCCAGCTCACCAGAGGGCCCACCTAGCTACGAGCAGTACTTC. Using reference TRBV18 and TRBJ2-7 for the parts outside the CDR3, the full variable domain is NAGVMQNPRHLVRRRGQEARLRCSPMKGHSHVYWYRQLPEEGLKFMVYLQKENIIDESGMPKERFSAEFPKEGPSILRIQQVVRGDSAAYFCASSPEGPPSYEQYFGPGTRLTVT.

This chain links TRBV5-8 with TRBJ1-5; TRBD1 aligns across 9 bases. This CDR3 has 15 residues. Germline lookup yields CDR1 SGHTS and CDR2 YDEGEE. J gave up 5 bases and V 4 bases, and 7 bases lay outside the gene matches. The CDR3 nucleotides read TGTGCCAGCAGCCTTGTGACAGGGGGACATCAGCCCCAGCATTTT. Its translation: CASSLVTGGHQPQHF.

The count of this clone is one. CDR3 sequence reads: CASSSGTERPPYEQYF. The CDR3 DNA sequence: TGTGCCAGCAGCTCCGGAACCGAGCGGCCCCCCTACGAGCAGTACTTC. V gene TRBV5-4 combines with J gene TRBJ2-7; possibly TRBD2 for D (5 bases). Trimming left V 3 bases short and J 2 bases short, with 18 bases between. There are 16 residues in the CDR3. Germline loops: CDR1 SGHNT, CDR2 YYREEE (reference sequence).

This clone was detected a few times. The V and J genes are TRBV5-6 and TRBJ1-2; D not resolved. The germline V gene has CDR1 SGHDT and CDR2 YYEEEE. V gave up 1 base and J gave up 5 bases, with 6 bases separating them. The CDR3 is made up of 12 amino acids. DNA of the CDR3: TGTGCCAGCAGCTTGCGGGGTTATGGCTACACCTTC. Protein sequence: CASSLRGYGYTF.

The genes are TRBV27 and TRBJ1-3, with a tentative D call TRBD1 (6 bases). This CDR3 is 17 amino acids long. Germline CDR1 and CDR2: MNHEY and SMNVEV (reference sequence). Trimming shortened V by 5 bases and J by 2 bases, and 19 bases separated the two germline ends. The CDR3 region has the DNA TGTGCCAGCAGTCCTAGACAGGAGGTCTATCCTGGAAACACCATATATTTT. Its protein product is CASSPRQEVYPGNTIYF.

This rearrangement joins TRBV28 to TRBJ1-4; 12 bases line up with TRBD1. The junction had 19 bases not matched to a gene; V was cut back by 5 bases and J by 6 bases. The CDR3 has 20 residues. Looked up from germline, CDR1 is MDHEN and CDR2 is SYDVKM. The CDR3 here is CASSPWTGTGGGIGDEKLFF. CDR3 nucleotides: TGTGCCAGCAGTCCCTGGACCGGGACAGGGGGCGGTATAGGGGATGAAAAACTGTTTTTT.

This sequence joins TRBV5-5 and TRBJ2-2; D gene ambiguous. Trimming pared 0 bases from V and 4 bases from J, leaving 13 bases between. This CDR3 spans 16 amino acids. The germline V gene encodes CDR1 SGHKS and CDR2 YYEKEE (reference sequence). In nucleotides, the CDR3 is TGTGCCAGCAGCTTGGCCATGGATCCGGGCACCGGGGAGCTGTTTTTT. It translates to CASSLAMDPGTGELFF.